The 8 T cell receptor beta chains in this list originate from one sample, sequenced in a study of blood T cell repertoires in COVID-19. Here immunoSEQ multiplex PCR was the method, and the copy in TCRdb shows in-frame clones only, minus some. The table lists more than 100,000 clones, around 89% of them singletons. The sequenced sample consisted of peripheral blood. All receptors derive from a man over 45 with active or convalescent COVID-19.

The chain employs TRBV19 and TRBJ2-3; D not certain. Trimming cost V 0 bases and J 4 bases, with 5 bases left between them. This CDR3 is built from 13 residues. The germline gives CDR1 LNHDA, CDR2 SQIVND (reference sequence). The CDR3 bases are TGTGCCAGTAGTATAGAACTGGCAGATACGCAGTATTTT. Encoded protein: CASSIELADTQYF.

The CDR3 DNA sequence: TGTGCCAGCAGCCCCAGCCCGGACAGAAATGGCTACACCTTC. Translating gives CASSPSPDRNGYTF. The chain couples TRBV9 to TRBJ1-2; tentative D call: TRBD1 (6 bases). The germline V and J ends were trimmed by 4 bases and 6 bases, with 16 bases remaining between them. The CDR3 has 14 amino acids. Germline-derived CDR1 and CDR2 are SGDLS and YYNGEE.

The rearrangement uses TRBV29-1 and TRBJ2-3, with D maybe TRBD2 (5 bases). Trimming removed 4 bases from V and 5 bases from J, with 10 bases in between. Germline CDR1 SQVTM, CDR2 ANQGSEA. The length of the CDR3 is 12 residues. DNA for the CDR3: TGCAGCGTTGGGACGCGGGTAGATACGCAGTATTTT. Translated: CSVGTRVDTQYF.

This clone was detected a few times. The chain recombines TRBV6-5 with TRBJ1-6; D perhaps matches TRBD1 (5 bases). The CDR3 consists of 13 residues. Trimming removed 6 bases at V and 8 bases at J, with 11 bases between. CDR1 and CDR2 from the germline V gene are MNHEY and SVGAGI. DNA for the CDR3: TGTGCCAGCAGAGGAGGGGCTTATTCACCCCTCCACTTT. This codes for CASRGGAYSPLHF.

The chain joins TRBV29-1 to TRBJ2-5, with D unclear. Germline lookup yields CDR1 SQVTM and CDR2 ANQGSEA. CDR3 length: 12 amino acids. V was trimmed by 3 bases and J by 4 bases, leaving 9 bases between them. The CDR3 protein is CSVDPGLETQYF. CDR3 in DNA: TGCAGCGTTGATCCGGGTTTAGAGACCCAGTACTTC.

This rearrangement joins TRBV19 to TRBJ2-5; 7 bases are shared with TRBD1. V was clipped by 5 bases and J by 2 bases; unmatched bases: 5. There are 14 residues in the CDR3. In germline, CDR1 is LNHDA, CDR2 SQIVND (reference sequence). CDR3 nucleotides: TGTGCCAGTAGTCTCGACAGGGTACAAGAGACCCAGTACTTC. Translated: CASSLDRVQETQYF.

V gene TRBV6-5 combines with J gene TRBJ1-4; D unresolved. Trimming cost V 2 bases and J 5 bases, with 9 bases left between them. CDR1 and CDR2 (germline): MNHEY, SVGAGI. The CDR3 spans 14 residues. CDR3 nucleotides: TGTGCCAGCAGTTACGGGCAGCACAATGAAAAACTGTTTTTT. It specifies CASSYGQHNEKLFF.

The chain carries TRBV5-1 and TRBJ2-5, with a possible D match to TRBD1 (6 bases). Trimming left V 2 bases short and J 5 bases short, with 13 bases between. Per the germline V gene, CDR1 is SGHRS and CDR2 is YFSETQ. The CDR3 extends over 14 amino acids. The CDR3, as DNA: TGCGCCAGCAGCTTATCAGGGGCCGGGGAGACCCAGTACTTC. Encoded protein: CASSLSGAGETQYF.